These 32 T cell receptor beta chains were sequenced from one sample in a study of post-analysis software for immune sequencing data. Whole-study results and caveats: Comparison of patients with controls showed about 5 TRBV segments more frequent in patients, TRBV5-6, TRBV5-1 and TRBV20-1 among them.

Unique-molecular-identifier-tagged TCR beta cDNA libraries were used. MiXCR, applied by TCRdb to the PCR reads, yields one record per CDR3 protein. Here the sample spans fewer than 550,000 distinct CDR3 sequences, about a third being singletons. What these receptors recognize is not known. Sequencing was performed on blood. The receptors stem from a girl aged 2 to 17 with multiple sclerosis.

This CDR3 reads CASSSPPEKRRQETQYF. CDR3 nucleotide sequence: TGTGCCAGCAGCTCTCCTCCGGAAAAAAGGAGACAAGAGACCCAGTACTTC. This chain connects TRBV11-2 to TRBJ2-5; D unresolved. Trimming stripped 4 bases from V and 2 bases from J, with 20 bases between. Germline V gives CDR1 SGHAT, CDR2 FQNNGV. The length of the CDR3 is 17 residues.

This clonotype turned up a few times. In DNA form, the CDR3 reads TGTGCCAGTACCAATAGGACACGGACAGGGGCCACCGGGGAGCTGTTTTTT. Its translation: CASTNRTRTGATGELFF. The chain recombines TRBV19 with TRBJ2-2, with 9 bases fitting TRBD1. The CDR3 sequence is 17 residues long. Germline values: CDR1 LNHDA, CDR2 SQIVND (reference sequence). The trim removed 7 bases at V and 4 bases at J, leaving 13 bases unmatched.

The V call is TRBV10-3, the J call TRBJ2-5; either TRBD1 or TRBD2 may fit D (5 bases each). Trimming pared 3 bases from V and 4 bases from J, leaving 9 bases between. Germline-derived CDR1 and CDR2 are ENHRY and SYGVKD. The CDR3 sequence is 13 residues long. CDR3 region: CAISDSGAETQYF. The CDR3 DNA sequence: TGTGCCATCAGTGACTCCGGGGCAGAGACCCAGTACTTC.

This chain connects TRBV20-1 to TRBJ2-3; 13 nucleotides agree with TRBD2. The V and J ends lost 0 bases and 11 bases, in that order; junction bases with no gene match: 14. Germline assignment: CDR1 DFQATT and CDR2 SNEGSKA (reference sequence). The CDR3 loop spans 17 amino acids. DNA for the CDR3: TGCAGTGCTAGAGATCTCGTGACTAGCGGGGGGCGCAGGGAGCAGTATTTT. It is translated as CSARDLVTSGGRREQYF.

The rearrangement links TRBV7-9 to TRBJ2-3; D unresolved. V shed 2 bases and J shed 0 bases, with 9 bases lying between them. The CDR3 is 15 residues long. Germline V gene sequence: CDR1 SEHNR, CDR2 FQNEAQ (reference sequence). CDR3 DNA: TGTGCCAGCAGCTTAACTGTAAAGAGCACAGATACGCAGTATTTT. Protein: CASSLTVKSTDTQYF.

The chain is built from TRBV6-6 and TRBJ1-2, with 12 positions matching TRBD1. The germline V gene has CDR1 MNHNY and CDR2 SVGAGI (reference sequence). The CDR3 totals 17 residues. J lost 3 bases, V lost 0 bases, and 5 bases had no gene match. The CDR3 nucleotides are TGTGCCAGCAGTTACTCGGGACAGGGGGCCTCGGACTATGGCTACACCTTC. This translates into CASSYSGQGASDYGYTF.

This clonotype turned up a few times. The CDR3: CASSQLAGANTDTQYF. In DNA form, the CDR3 reads TGTGCCAGCAGCCAACTAGCGGGGGCCAACACAGATACGCAGTATTTT. The chain joins TRBV14 to TRBJ2-3; TRBD2 matches 10 bases. Germline trimming cut 2 bases from V and 2 bases from J; bases unmatched to any gene: 4. Germline assignment: CDR1 SGHDN and CDR2 FVKESK. There are 16 residues in the CDR3. The entire variable domain, with the rest obtained from reference TRBV14 and TRBJ2-3, is as follows: EAGVTQFPSHSVIEKGQTVTLRCDPISGHDNLYWYRRVMGKEIKFLLHFVKESKQDESGMPNNRFLAERTGGTYSTLKVQPAELEDSGVYFCASSQLAGANTDTQYFGPGTRLTVL.

About this clonotype itself: A read error may produce the germline difference seen at one junction end. The V gene is TRBV12-3 or TRBV12-4, the J gene TRBJ2-7; 10 bases align to TRBD2. This CDR3 has 17 amino acids. The CDR3 sequence: CASSWRTSGPKENEQHF. For the CDR3, the DNA is TGTGCCAGCAGTTGGAGGACTAGCGGACCAAAGGAAAACGAGCAGCACTTC.

This clonotype turned up a few times. The V call is TRBV20-1, the J call TRBJ2-5; 7 nucleotides agree with TRBD1. V lost 4 bases to trimming and J lost 4 bases; unmatched junction nucleotides: 6. The germline CDR1 and CDR2 sequences are DFQATT and SNEGSKA (reference sequence). This CDR3 contains 13 residues. CDR3 DNA sequence: TGCAGTGCTACCACAGGGGTGGCAGAGACCCAGTACTTC. Translating gives CSATTGVAETQYF.

To note about this clonotype: Relative to the germline gene, one junction end is altered; a read error may explain this. The V and J genes are TRBV4-1 and TRBJ1-2, with 9 bases matching TRBD1. Germline V lookup: CDR1 MGHRA, CDR2 YSYEKL. CDR3 length equals 14 residues. The CDR3, as DNA: TGCACCAGCAGCCAAAGACAGGGGGGGGATGGCTACACCTTC. Its protein product is CTSSQRQGGDGYTF.

This clonotype was observed a handful of times. J is TRBJ1-2 and V is TRBV5-1; D possibly corresponds to TRBD1 (6 bases). This CDR3 has 14 amino acids. CDR1 is SGHRS, CDR2 YFSETQ, per germline. With 6 bases removed from V and 2 bases from J, the gap between germline ends came to 14 bases. In DNA, the CDR3 is TGCGCCAGCAACCTAAACGGACAGAACTATGGCTACACCTTC. It codes for CASNLNGQNYGYTF.

This rearrangement joins TRBV15 to TRBJ2-1, with D perhaps TRBD2 (6 bases). V was shortened by 3 bases and J by 5 bases, with 17 bases between the two germline ends. The germline V gene encodes CDR1 LNHNV and CDR2 YYDKDF (reference sequence). This CDR3 is 16 amino acids long. The CDR3 DNA reads TGTGCCACCAGCAGGCTATTTAGCGGATTCCACAATGAGCAGTTCTTC. Its protein product is CATSRLFSGFHNEQFF.

The chain joins TRBV20-1 to TRBJ2-3; TRBD2 agrees at 14 bases. V was pared by 4 bases and J by 3 bases, with 9 bases of the junction left unmatched. CDR3 size: 17 residues. Looked up from germline, CDR1 is DFQATT and CDR2 is SNEGSKA (reference sequence). CDR3 nucleotides: TGCAGTGCTACGGGACTAGCGGGGGAAATCGCGACAGATACGCAGTATTTT. Translation gives CSATGLAGEIATDTQYF.

The chain links TRBV12-3 or TRBV12-4 to TRBJ2-1; TRBD1 aligns across 8 bases. CDR3 length equals 13 residues. Trimming took 9 bases from V and 7 from J; bases not matched to a gene: 8. CDR3 DNA sequence: TGTGCCAGTATGGACAGGGTGGAAAATGAGCAGTTCTTC. Translated, it gives CASMDRVENEQFF.

This rearrangement joins TRBV20-1 to TRBJ1-6; no firm D call. Germline CDR1 and CDR2: DFQATT and SNEGSKA (reference sequence). The CDR3 extends over 12 amino acids. With 5 bases removed from V and 7 bases from J, the gap between germline ends came to 9 bases. The CDR3 bases are TGCAGTGCTCGAAGGTCCAATTCACCCCTCCACTTT. Amino acids: CSARRSNSPLHF.

The chain carries TRBV5-1 and TRBJ2-5; perhaps D is TRBD1 or TRBD2 (6 bases each). Germline loops: CDR1 SGHRS, CDR2 YFSETQ. Trimming stripped 4 bases from V and 5 bases from J, with 18 bases between. CDR3 length: 15 amino acids. Here the CDR3 reads CASSDERGVSETQYF. The CDR3 region has the DNA TGCGCCAGCAGCGACGAAAGGGGGGTATCGGAGACCCAGTACTTC.

This clonotype was recorded a few times. The V and J genes are TRBV14 and TRBJ2-7; 12 bases are a match to TRBD2. The CDR3 is 17 amino acids. J lost 4 bases, V lost 0 bases, and 7 bases had no gene match. Per germline, CDR1 SGHDN and CDR2 FVKESK. Written as DNA, the CDR3 is TGTGCCAGCAGCCAAGAAAGTTTAGGACTAGCGGGATACGAGCAGTACTTC. This codes for CASSQESLGLAGYEQYF.

CDR3 bases: TGCGCCAGCAGCTTGGGGTCCCCCCAACCCCACTATAGCGGCTACACCTTC. This sequence encodes CASSLGSPQPHYSGYTF. The chain combines TRBV5-1 with TRBJ1-2; no definite D call. The CDR3 extends over 17 amino acids. V dropped 0 bases and J dropped 8 bases, with 23 bases sitting between them. Germline V lookup: CDR1 SGHRS, CDR2 YFSETQ.

This clonotype was seen only a few times. The chain carries TRBV5-6 and TRBJ2-3; D possibly corresponds to TRBD1 (6 bases). The V gene lost 1 base and the J gene lost 1 base, with 10 bases spanning the gap. The CDR3 consists of 15 residues. Looked up from germline, CDR1 is SGHDT and CDR2 is YYEEEE. The CDR3 coding sequence is TGTGCCAGCAGCTTGCTGGGGGCGCGCACAGATACGCAGTATTTT. Translating it yields CASSLLGARTDTQYF.

This clonotype was counted only a few times. V is TRBV12-3 or TRBV12-4 and J is TRBJ2-7, with D maybe TRBD2 (5 bases). V lost 7 bases and J 7 bases, leaving 14 bases between the germline ends. This CDR3 contains 12 residues. Here the CDR3 reads CASNPGRGEQYF. DNA for the CDR3: TGTGCCAGCAACCCCGGCCGAGGGGAGCAGTACTTC.

The chain combines TRBV29-1 with TRBJ2-5, with 9 bases fitting TRBD1. This CDR3 comprises 15 residues. CDR1 and CDR2 (germline): SQVTM, ANQGSEA. V was pared by 8 bases and J by 4 bases, with 14 bases of the junction left unmatched. The CDR3 sequence is CSTTGPTGGVETQYF. In DNA form, the CDR3 reads TGCAGCACAACGGGGCCAACAGGGGGCGTAGAGACCCAGTACTTC.

This clonotype was found once. It may be a read error: a sequence one base away is much more abundant. The V gene is TRBV5-6, the J gene TRBJ2-6; D remains unclear. The germline V gene has CDR1 SGHDT and CDR2 YYEEEE. CDR3 length: 13 residues. The CDR3 sequence is CANSFSGANVLTF. The CDR3, as DNA: TGTGCCAACAGCTTTTCTGGGGCCAACGTCCTGACTTTC.

This sequence joins TRBV7-6 and TRBJ2-1; 9 positions agree with TRBD2. CDR1 is SGHVS, CDR2 FNYEAQ, per germline. Trimming cost V 5 bases and J 10 bases; bases outside gene matches: 12. The CDR3 is 15 amino acids. The CDR3 reads CASSLVSGGVTEQFF. The CDR3 DNA reads TGTGCCAGCAGCCTAGTTAGCGGGGGAGTTACCGAGCAGTTCTTC.

J is TRBJ1-1 and V is TRBV4-1; D is perhaps TRBD1 (5 bases). Trimming removed 0 bases at V and 5 bases at J, with 13 bases between. Germline lookup yields CDR1 MGHRA and CDR2 YSYEKL. This CDR3 is 15 amino acids long. Here the CDR3 reads CASSQEGRGFTEAFF. CDR3 nucleotides: TGCGCCAGCAGCCAAGAGGGGCGCGGTTTTACTGAAGCTTTCTTT.

This chain joins TRBV27 and TRBJ1-2; 12 bases fit TRBD1. Germline CDR1 is MNHEY and CDR2 is SMNVEV (reference sequence). CDR3 length: 15 amino acids. V lost 7 bases, J lost 4 bases, and 7 bases stayed unmatched. The CDR3 loop is CASTGTGGVTYGYTF. The CDR3 coding sequence is TGTGCCAGCACCGGGACAGGGGGCGTCACCTATGGCTACACCTTC.

The rearrangement joins TRBV20-1 to TRBJ1-4; tentative D call: TRBD1 (5 bases). Germline assignment: CDR1 DFQATT and CDR2 SNEGSKA (reference sequence). This CDR3 region has 13 residues. V lost 3 bases, J lost 8 bases, and 13 bases lay in between. CDR3 sequence: CSARRDGVEKLFF. In nucleotides, the CDR3 is TGCAGTGCTAGGCGGGACGGGGTAGAAAAACTGTTTTTT.

Only a few counts were recorded for this clonotype. V usage is TRBV6-5 and J usage is TRBJ2-5; 8 bases map to TRBD1. This CDR3 is 15 amino acids long. The trim removed 5 bases at V and 3 bases at J, leaving 8 bases unmatched. In germline, CDR1 is MNHEY, CDR2 SVGAGI. CDR3 nucleotides: TGTGCCAGCAGTACAGCAGGGGGCGTTGAAGAGACCCAGTACTTC. Translation gives CASSTAGGVEETQYF.

This sequence joins TRBV2 and TRBJ2-7; D unresolved. V lost 6 bases and J 6 bases, leaving 9 bases between the germline ends. The germline CDR1 and CDR2 sequences are SNHLY and FYNNEI. The CDR3 is made up of 11 amino acids. The CDR3 DNA follows: TGTGCCAGCAGCGCAGTTATCGAGCAGTACTTC. Protein: CASSAVIEQYF.

This chain uses TRBV20-1 with TRBJ1-1, with 8 bases matching TRBD1. The CDR3 spans 14 residues. Trimming cost V 5 bases and J 3 bases; bases outside gene matches: 8. Germline CDR1 is DFQATT and CDR2 is SNEGSKA (reference sequence). The CDR3 nucleotides read TGCAGTGCTTCCGACAGGGGAAAAGACACTGAAGCTTTCTTT. It codes for CSASDRGKDTEAFF.

The V gene is TRBV7-7, the J gene TRBJ2-1, with no clear D. Per the germline V gene, CDR1 is SSHAT and CDR2 is FNYEAQ (reference sequence). V lost 2 bases and J lost 9, with 11 bases in between. This CDR3 contains 13 residues. CDR3 region: CASSLFKDGEQFF. CDR3 coding DNA: TGTGCCAGCAGCTTATTCAAAGACGGTGAGCAGTTCTTC.

CDR3 amino acids: CASSQVSSNLHNEQFF. CDR3 bases: TGCGCCAGCAGCCAAGTTTCCTCCAACCTTCACAATGAGCAGTTCTTC. V gene TRBV4-1 combines with J gene TRBJ2-1; D remains unclear. This CDR3 comprises 16 residues. V was clipped by 1 base and J by 5 bases, with 15 bases between them. CDR1 is MGHRA, CDR2 YSYEKL, per germline.

This clonotype was seen only once. This rearrangement joins TRBV6-1 to TRBJ2-3; TRBD1 might be the D (6 bases). CDR1 and CDR2 (germline): MNHNS, SASEGT. V lost 5 bases and J 6 bases, leaving 12 bases between the germline ends. The CDR3 extends over 13 amino acids. The CDR3 loop reads CASSKQGYDTQYF. The DNA for the CDR3 is TGTGCCAGCAGTAAACAGGGATACGATACGCAGTATTTT.